Shown below are 10 T cell receptor beta chains from a single sample sequenced in a study of T-cell memory formation after mild COVID-19. A single record per CDR3 protein comes from TCRdb applying MiXCR to the 5' RACE reads. The profile shows approximately 570,000 distinct CDR3 sequences, over 15% of them singletons. Material for sequencing was PBMCs or a T cell subset sorted from them (not recorded which). The origin of the receptors is an adult woman who had mild COVID-19 (a few samples of this study predate the infection). Cell type and time point are not known.

This clonotype occurred a few times. This chain uses TRBV18 with TRBJ2-2, with no clear D. Germline V gene sequence: CDR1 KGHSH, CDR2 LQKENI. The germline V and J ends were trimmed by 0 bases and 7 bases, with 9 bases remaining between them. The CDR3 sequence is 14 residues long. The CDR3 bases are TGTGCCAGCTCACCACCCATGCCGGACGGGGAGCTGTTTTTT. Its protein product is CASSPPMPDGELFF. The full variable domain, in which reference TRBV18 and TRBJ2-2 provide the parts outside the CDR3, is NAGVMQNPRHLVRRRGQEARLRCSPMKGHSHVYWYRQLPEEGLKFMVYLQKENIIDESGMPKERFSAEFPKEGPSILRIQQVVRGDSAAYFCASSPPMPDGELFFGEGSRLTVL.

The chain is built from TRBV5-6 and TRBJ2-2; weak D call: TRBD1 (6 bases). The CDR3 length is 14 residues. Germline assignment: CDR1 SGHDT and CDR2 YYEEEE. Trimming left V 7 bases short and J 2 bases short, with 12 bases between. The CDR3 reads CASSRGQNTGELFF. CDR3 bases: TGTGCCAGCTCCCGGGGACAAAACACCGGGGAGCTGTTTTTT.

On this clonotype: One end of the junction varies from germline; a read error may be responsible. The chain employs TRBV10-3 and TRBJ1-6; D is unresolved. This CDR3 comprises 15 residues. Germline V CDR1 and CDR2: ENHRY, SYGVKD. CDR3 bases: TGTGCCATCAGCCCACAAGCCTCCTATACTTCACCCCTCCACTTT. The encoded protein is CAISPQASYTSPLHF.

The chain combines TRBV5-4 with TRBJ1-1; no firm D call. Trimming pared 4 bases from V and 3 bases from J, leaving 16 bases between. This CDR3 spans 15 amino acids. From germline, CDR1 is SGHNT and CDR2 YYREEE (reference sequence). CDR3 in amino acids: CASSPAGASDTEAFF. The CDR3 bases are TGTGCCAGCAGCCCGGCAGGAGCCTCTGACACTGAAGCTTTCTTT.

This clonotype was detected many times. This chain joins TRBV5-1 and TRBJ2-7; D ambiguous. With 0 bases removed from V and 2 bases from J, the gap between germline ends came to 3 bases. Germline-derived CDR1 and CDR2 are SGHRS and YFSETQ. The CDR3 is made up of 12 amino acids. The CDR3 DNA reads TGCGCCAGCAGCTTGGAGCCCTACGAGCAGTACTTC. Protein sequence: CASSLEPYEQYF.

The chain joins TRBV24-1 to TRBJ1-2; D perhaps matches TRBD1 (6 bases). Deletions cut 4 bases from V and 8 bases from J, with 16 bases between. Germline V gene data show CDR1 as KGHDR and CDR2 as SFDVKD. The length of the CDR3 is 14 residues. CDR3 sequence reads: CATSDPGHRAGYTF. Here the CDR3 DNA reads TGTGCCACCAGTGACCCGGGACACAGGGCAGGCTACACCTTC.

This clonotype was counted between two and nine times. The genes are TRBV5-4 and TRBJ2-5; D unclear. This CDR3 has 14 amino acids. V lost 0 bases and J 2 bases, leaving 8 bases between the germline ends. CDR1 and CDR2 from the germline V gene are SGHNT and YYREEE (reference sequence). DNA for the CDR3: TGTGCCAGCAGCTTGGGTAGTAGTCAAGAGACCCAGTACTTC. Protein product: CASSLGSSQETQYF.

The V gene is TRBV7-6, the J gene TRBJ2-2, with TRBD1 identical over 9 bases. Germline V gene data show CDR1 as SGHVS and CDR2 as FNYEAQ. This CDR3 is built from 15 residues. V was pared by 1 base and J by 6 bases, with 3 bases of the junction left unmatched. The CDR3 reads CASSLGQGGSGELFF. In DNA form, the CDR3 reads TGTGCCAGCAGCTTAGGACAGGGGGGTTCCGGGGAGCTGTTTTTT. Full variable domain (remainder filled in from reference TRBV7-6 and TRBJ2-2): GAGVSQSPRYKVTKRGQDVALRCDPISGHVSLYWYRQALGQGPEFLTYFNYEAQQDKSGLPNDRFSAERPEGSISTLTIQRTEQRDSAMYRCASSLGQGGSGELFFGEGSRLTVL.

This clonotype was observed a handful of times. V gene TRBV27 combines with J gene TRBJ2-3; D possibly corresponds to TRBD1 (6 bases). The germline V gene encodes CDR1 MNHEY and CDR2 SMNVEV (reference sequence). Trimming cost V 3 bases and J 3 bases, with 16 bases left between them. CDR3 length: 16 residues. The CDR3 DNA reads TGTGCCAGCAGTTTCCAGGGGCGAAGGGGGACAGATACGCAGTATTTT. The encoded protein is CASSFQGRRGTDTQYF.

The chain carries TRBV4-1 and TRBJ2-3; maybe TRBD2 (8 bases). This CDR3 is built from 17 residues. V lost 3 bases, J lost 11 bases, and 27 bases lay in between. Germline-derived CDR1 and CDR2 are MGHRA and YSYEKL. In DNA form, the CDR3 reads TGCGCCAGCAGCCATAGCGACAGGGTAGCGGGATTAGATGAGCAGTATTTT. It translates to CASSHSDRVAGLDEQYF.